The clone carrying this TCR beta chain came up a few times. Its matching antigen is unknown. These data are taken from a study of CD8 T cells in ankylosing spondylitis. Study-level findings and limits: Researchers reportedly found disease-linked clones significantly enriched in matched ankylosing spondylitis synovial fluid.

In TCRdb, the 5' RACE reads were re-called with MiXCR into one record per CDR3 protein. The sample gives 340,000 or so distinct CDR3 sequences, roughly 15% of which show up once; 0.95% to 1.4% is in the top ten. The CDR3 is 15 amino acids. Germline V lookup: CDR1 SEHNR, CDR2 FQNEAQ (reference sequence). The J segment lost 5 bases and the V segment lost 4 bases, leaving 8 bases of the junction unmatched. Sequenced sample: blood, either unsorted or a sorted T cell fraction (not recorded which). This chain uses TRBV7-9 with TRBJ1-1; TRBD1 matches 9 bases. The receptor comes from a male donor with ankylosing spondylitis or in good health (not recorded which). Written as DNA, the CDR3 is TGTGCCAGCAGCTGGGGCGGGACAGGGCGGACTGAAGCTTTCTTT. It codes for CASSWGGTGRTEAFF.